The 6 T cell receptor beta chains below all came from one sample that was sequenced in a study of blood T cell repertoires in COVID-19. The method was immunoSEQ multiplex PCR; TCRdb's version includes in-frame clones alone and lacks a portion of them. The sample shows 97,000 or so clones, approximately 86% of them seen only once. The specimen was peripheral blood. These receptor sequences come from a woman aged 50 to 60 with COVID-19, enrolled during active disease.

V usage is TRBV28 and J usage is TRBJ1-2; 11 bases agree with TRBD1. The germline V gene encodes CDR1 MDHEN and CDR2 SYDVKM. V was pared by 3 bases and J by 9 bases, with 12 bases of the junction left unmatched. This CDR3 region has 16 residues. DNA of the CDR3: TGTGCCAGCAGTTTCCCGGACAGGGGGCGCATCCCCAGCTACACCTTC. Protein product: CASSFPDRGRIPSYTF.

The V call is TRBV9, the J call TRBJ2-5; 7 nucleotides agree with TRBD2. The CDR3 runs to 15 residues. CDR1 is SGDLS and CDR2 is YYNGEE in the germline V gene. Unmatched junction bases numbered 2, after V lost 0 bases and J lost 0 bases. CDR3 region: CASSVGAGDQETQYF. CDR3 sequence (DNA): TGTGCCAGCAGCGTAGGGGCGGGGGACCAAGAGACCCAGTACTTC.

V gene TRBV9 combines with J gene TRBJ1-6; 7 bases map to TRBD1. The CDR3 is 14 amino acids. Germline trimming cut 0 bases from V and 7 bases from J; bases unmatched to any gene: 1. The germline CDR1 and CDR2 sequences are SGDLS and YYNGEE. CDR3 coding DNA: TGTGCCAGCAGCGTAGAAGGGGGCAATTCACCCCTCCACTTT. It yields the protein CASSVEGGNSPLHF.

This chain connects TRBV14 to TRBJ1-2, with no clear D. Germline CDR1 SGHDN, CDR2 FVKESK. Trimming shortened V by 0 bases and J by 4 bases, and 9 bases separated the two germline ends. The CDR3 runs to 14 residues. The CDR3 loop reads CASSQDSDSYGYTF. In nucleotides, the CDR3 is TGTGCCAGCAGCCAAGACAGCGACTCCTATGGCTACACCTTC.

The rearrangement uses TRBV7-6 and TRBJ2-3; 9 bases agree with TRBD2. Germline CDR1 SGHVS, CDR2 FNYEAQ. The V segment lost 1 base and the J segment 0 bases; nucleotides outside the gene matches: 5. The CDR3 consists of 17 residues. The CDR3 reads CASSLVAAGGSTDTQYF. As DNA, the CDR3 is TGTGCCAGCAGCTTAGTTGCAGCGGGGGGTAGCACAGATACGCAGTATTTT.

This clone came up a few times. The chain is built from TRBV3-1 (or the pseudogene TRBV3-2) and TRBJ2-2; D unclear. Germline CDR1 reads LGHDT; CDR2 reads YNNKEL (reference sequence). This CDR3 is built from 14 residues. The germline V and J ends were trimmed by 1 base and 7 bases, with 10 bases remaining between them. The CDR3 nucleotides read TGTGCCAGCAGCCAAGTTTCCTCGGGCGGGGAGCTGTTTTTT. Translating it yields CASSQVSSGGELFF.